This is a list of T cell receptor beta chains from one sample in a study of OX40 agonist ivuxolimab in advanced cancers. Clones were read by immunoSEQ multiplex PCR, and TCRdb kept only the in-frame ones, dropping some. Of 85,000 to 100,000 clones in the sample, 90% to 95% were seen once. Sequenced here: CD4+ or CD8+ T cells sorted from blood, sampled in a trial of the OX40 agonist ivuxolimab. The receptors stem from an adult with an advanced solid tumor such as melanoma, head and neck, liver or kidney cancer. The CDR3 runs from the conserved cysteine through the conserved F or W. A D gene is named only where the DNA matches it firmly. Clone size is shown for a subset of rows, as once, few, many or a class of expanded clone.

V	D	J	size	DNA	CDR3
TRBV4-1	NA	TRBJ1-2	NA	TGCGCCAGCAGCCAAGTGGCAGGGGCTGCTAACTATGGCTACACCTTC	CASSQVAGAANYGYTF
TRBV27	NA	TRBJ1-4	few	TGTGCCAGCAGGAGATTCGAGAGCCCTGCAACTAATGAAAAACTGTTTTTT	CASRRFESPATNEKLFF
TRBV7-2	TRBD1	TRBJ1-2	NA	TGTGCCAGCAGCCCAGGGACAGGGGGCAACTATGGCTACACCTTC	CASSPGTGGNYGYTF
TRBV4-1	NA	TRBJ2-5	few	TGCGCCAGCAGCCGACTAGTCGGGGAGACCCAGTACTTC	CASSRLVGETQYF
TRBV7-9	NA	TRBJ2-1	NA	TGTGCCAGCAGCAGCGGGCCTTCCTACAATGAGCAGTTCTTC	CASSSGPSYNEQFF
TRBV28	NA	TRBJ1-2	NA	TGTGCCAGCAGGAGCAACAGGGCCCTTAACTATGGCTACACCTTC	CASRSNRALNYGYTF
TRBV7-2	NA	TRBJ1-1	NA	TGTGCCAGCAGCTCTTACTTGAACACTGAAGCTTTCTTT	CASSSYLNTEAFF
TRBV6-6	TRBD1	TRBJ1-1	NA	TGTGCCAGCAGAGGACAGGGCAAATACACTGAAGCTTTCTTT	CASRGQGKYTEAFF
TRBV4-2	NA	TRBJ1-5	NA	TGTGCCAGCAGCCAAGAGAGGAATCAGCCCCAGCATTTT	CASSQERNQPQHF
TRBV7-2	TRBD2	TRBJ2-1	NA	TGTGCCAGCAGCTATGGACTAGCGGGAGGTCTCTACAATGAGCAGTTCTTC	CASSYGLAGGLYNEQFF
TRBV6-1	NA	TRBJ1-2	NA	TGTGCCAGCAGTGAAAGGGCAGGGTCGGTTGGCTACACCTTC	CASSERAGSVGYTF
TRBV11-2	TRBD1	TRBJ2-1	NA	TGTGCCAGCAGTTGGGACAGCCTGTACAATGAGCAGTTCTTC	CASSWDSLYNEQFF
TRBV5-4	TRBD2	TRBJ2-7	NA	TGTGCCAGCAGCCCTTGGAGGGAGGGCCTTGTCTACGAGCAGTACTTC	CASSPWREGLVYEQYF
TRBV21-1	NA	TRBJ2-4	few	TGTGCCAGCATTGAGGGGTGGGACATTCAGTACTTC	CASIEGWDIQYF
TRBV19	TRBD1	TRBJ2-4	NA	TGTGCCAGTAGTATCGGGTGGACAGGGAGTAGTATAGCCAAAAACATTCAGTACTTC	CASSIGWTGSSIAKNIQYF
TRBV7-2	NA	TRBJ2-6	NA	TGTGCCAGCAGCTTAGTGCAGTCTGGGGCCAACGTCCTGACTTTC	CASSLVQSGANVLTF
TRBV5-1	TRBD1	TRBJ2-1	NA	TGCGCCAGCAGCTTGGGGAGGACTGGGACAGGTTTTAGGGATGAGCAGTTCTTC	CASSLGRTGTGFRDEQFF
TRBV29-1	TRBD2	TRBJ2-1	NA	TGCAGCGTTGATAGCGGGACCATCCTCAATGAGCAGTTCTTC	CSVDSGTILNEQFF
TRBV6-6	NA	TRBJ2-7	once	TGTGCCAGCACCACGGCGCGGGAGCAGTACTTC	CASTTAREQYF
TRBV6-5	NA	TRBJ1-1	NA	TGTGCCAGCAGTTACATGGGCGGACGGAACACTGAAGCTTTCTTT	CASSYMGGRNTEAFF
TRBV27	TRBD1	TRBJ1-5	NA	TGTGCCAGCAGAGGGACAGGGAGTGGGTATAGCAATCAGCCCCAGCATTTT	CASRGTGSGYSNQPQHF
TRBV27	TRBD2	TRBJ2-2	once	TGTGCCAGCAGTCCGTCGGGACTAGCGGAAGTCACCGGGGAGCTGTTTTTT	CASSPSGLAEVTGELFF
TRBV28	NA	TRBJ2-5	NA	TGTGCCAGCAGTTTAAGGGGAGCGGCCCCGAGGGGGACCCAGTACTTC	CASSLRGAAPRGTQYF
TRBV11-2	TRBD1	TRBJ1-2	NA	TGTGCCAGCAGCTTGGGGACAGGGGCGAACTATGGCTACACCTTC	CASSLGTGANYGYTF
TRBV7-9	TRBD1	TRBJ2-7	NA	TGTGCCAGCAGCTCCCCGCCGGGACAGGGGTTCCGGGGAGCCTACGAGCAGTACTTC	CASSSPPGQGFRGAYEQYF
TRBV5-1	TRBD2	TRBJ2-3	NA	TGCGCCAGCAGCCCTGAGCGGGGACGGAGTACGCAGTATTTT	CASSPERGRSTQYF
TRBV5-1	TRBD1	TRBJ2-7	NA	TGCGCCAGCAGCAGGACAGGAGACTCCTACGAGCAGTACTTC	CASSRTGDSYEQYF
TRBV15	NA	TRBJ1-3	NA	TGTGCCACCAGCAGAGATGCTGGGGGCGCGGGAAACACCATATATTTT	CATSRDAGGAGNTIYF
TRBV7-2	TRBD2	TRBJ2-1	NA	TGTGCCAGCAGCGCTAGCGGTTTCTCCTACAATGAGCAGTTCTTC	CASSASGFSYNEQFF
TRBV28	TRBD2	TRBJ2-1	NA	TGTGCCAGCAGCCCTCTAGCGGGAAGCTCCTACAATGAGCAGTTCTTC	CASSPLAGSSYNEQFF
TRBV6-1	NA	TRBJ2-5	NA	TGTGCCAGCAGTGCCCAAGAGACCCAGTACTTC	CASSAQETQYF
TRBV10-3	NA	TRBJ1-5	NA	TGTGCCATCAGTGAGAGGGACCAGCCCCAGCATTTT	CAISERDQPQHF
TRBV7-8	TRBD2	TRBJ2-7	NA	TGTGCCAGCAGCTTAGTAGCGGGGGGCTCATACGAGCAGTACTTC	CASSLVAGGSYEQYF
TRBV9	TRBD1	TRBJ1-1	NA	TGTGCCAGCAGCCCAGGGGGGGGAGTGAACACTGAAGCTTTCTTT	CASSPGGGVNTEAFF
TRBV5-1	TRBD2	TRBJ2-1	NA	TGCGCCAGCAGCTTGGCTAGCGGGAGTTACAATGAGCAGTTCTTC	CASSLASGSYNEQFF
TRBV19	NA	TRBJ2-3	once	TGTGCCAGTACCGCTTCCGGGACCTTCCCTTATGACCGCACAGATACGCAGTATTTT	CASTASGTFPYDRTDTQYF
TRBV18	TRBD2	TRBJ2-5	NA	TGTGCCAGCTCCCGGACCGGGACTACAACGCAAGAGACCCAGTACTTC	CASSRTGTTTQETQYF
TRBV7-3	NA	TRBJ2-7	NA	TGTGCCAGCGCTGCCCGCCCCTTCCCCTCCGAGCAGTACTTC	CASAARPFPSEQYF
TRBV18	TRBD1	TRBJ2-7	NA	TGTGCCAGCTCACCTAGGACAGGGGGAGTGGAGCAGTACTTC	CASSPRTGGVEQYF
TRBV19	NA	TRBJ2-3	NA	TGTGCCAGTAGTCTGACACCTAGCACAGATACGCAGTATTTT	CASSLTPSTDTQYF